These 31 T cell receptor beta chains share one sample of origin, sequenced in a study of control samples from healthy donors and cancer patients. TCRdb's copy holds only in-frame clones and misses some; the assay was immunoSEQ multiplex PCR. The top ten clones hold less than 2% of a sample with about 140,000 clones, 88% of them seen once. The specimen sequenced was blood. The receptor source for this set is a man between 18 and 29 years old in good health.

This clone was detected once. V usage is TRBV6-6 and J usage is TRBJ2-7, with 7 positions matching TRBD1. Losses at the gene ends were 1 base for V and 3 bases for J; bases not matched to a gene: 3. Looked up from germline, CDR1 is MNHNY and CDR2 is SVGAGI (reference sequence). This CDR3 comprises 14 residues. CDR3 protein: CASSYLGQVYEQYF. CDR3 nucleotides: TGTGCCAGCAGTTACTTAGGACAGGTCTACGAGCAGTACTTC.

The CDR3 DNA reads as TGCAGTGCTTCGCTTATACAGCCCCAGCATTTT. Its translation is CSASLIQPQHF. The genes are TRBV20-1 and TRBJ1-5; D not resolved. The germline V and J ends were trimmed by 5 bases and 7 bases, with 9 bases remaining between them. Germline assignment: CDR1 DFQATT and CDR2 SNEGSKA (reference sequence). This CDR3 region has 11 residues.

This chain uses TRBV30 with TRBJ1-1; D unresolved. This CDR3 region has 13 residues. With 2 bases removed from V and 5 bases from J, the gap between germline ends came to 12 bases. Germline-derived CDR1 and CDR2 are GTSNPN and SVGIG (reference sequence). The CDR3 is CAWSMSQPTEAFF. In DNA form, the CDR3 reads TGTGCCTGGAGTATGAGCCAGCCTACTGAAGCTTTCTTT.

This clone was seen once. The chain has TRBV4-3 and TRBJ2-2; 10 positions match TRBD2. Germline V lookup: CDR1 LGHNA, CDR2 YSLEER. Unmatched junction bases numbered 4, after V lost 4 bases and J lost 5 bases. This CDR3 has 15 amino acids. The DNA for the CDR3 is TGCGCCAGCAGCCTTGGACTAGCGGCTACCGGGGAGCTGTTTTTT. This codes for CASSLGLAATGELFF.

The chain uses TRBV30 and TRBJ1-3; weak D call: TRBD1 (5 bases). The CDR3 covers 15 residues. The V gene lost 5 bases and the J gene lost 3 bases, with 17 bases spanning the gap. Per germline, CDR1 GTSNPN and CDR2 SVGIG (reference sequence). CDR3 sequence (DNA): TGTGCCTGGGCCGTCGGGCAGGGAGATGGAAACACCATATATTTT. Encoded protein: CAWAVGQGDGNTIYF.

V usage is TRBV28 and J usage is TRBJ1-6; D ambiguous. Germline values: CDR1 MDHEN, CDR2 SYDVKM. V was trimmed by 6 bases and J by 6 bases, leaving 12 bases between them. This CDR3 spans 14 amino acids. CDR3 sequence (DNA): TGTGCCAGCAGCCGCACAGTGACTAATTCACCCCTCCACTTT. It translates to CASSRTVTNSPLHF.

The J gene is TRBJ1-3, the V gene TRBV4-2; 7 bases are a match to TRBD1. Germline CDR1 reads LGHNA; CDR2 reads YNFKEQ. V lost 0 bases and J lost 0; bases outside the gene matches: 14. This CDR3 has 20 residues. The DNA of the CDR3 is TGTGCCAGCAGCCAAGAACAGACAGGGACGGGGTACGACTCTGGAAACACCATATATTTT. This encodes CASSQEQTGTGYDSGNTIYF.

J is TRBJ2-7 and V is TRBV4-1; 9 positions match TRBD1. V shed 1 base, J shed 1 base, and the junction held 5 bases outside the gene matches. The germline V gene has CDR1 MGHRA and CDR2 YSYEKL. CDR3 length: 16 amino acids. CDR3 sequence: CASSQGPGTGSYEQYF. The CDR3 DNA follows: TGCGCCAGCAGCCAAGGCCCCGGGACAGGGTCCTACGAGCAGTACTTC.

The chain joins TRBV4-3 to TRBJ1-2; D is perhaps TRBD1 (5 bases). The length of the CDR3 is 17 residues. Trimming shortened V by 0 bases and J by 2 bases, and 16 bases separated the two germline ends. From germline, CDR1 is LGHNA and CDR2 YSLEER. The CDR3 region is CASSQDFPGRGNYGYTF. The CDR3 nucleotides are TGCGCCAGCAGCCAAGATTTTCCCGGACGGGGGAACTATGGCTACACCTTC.

The chain is built from TRBV7-2 and TRBJ1-1; no firm D call. Trimming took 1 base from V and 3 from J, leaving 6 bases between them. In germline, CDR1 is SGHTA, CDR2 FQGNSA. The CDR3 covers 13 residues. This CDR3 reads CASSLDLYTEAFF. The CDR3 nucleotides read TGTGCCAGCAGCTTAGATTTGTACACTGAAGCTTTCTTT.

This clone was seen just once. This rearrangement joins TRBV29-1 to TRBJ1-1; TRBD1 is a possible D gene (5 bases). Per germline, CDR1 SQVTM and CDR2 ANQGSEA. Trimming left V 2 bases short and J 7 bases short, with 11 bases between. This CDR3 has 12 residues. CDR3 DNA: TGCAGCGTTGAATCCTGGGGGGATGAAGCTTTCTTT. As protein: CSVESWGDEAFF.

The V call is TRBV7-9, the J call TRBJ1-6; D uncertain. Germline CDR1 and CDR2: SEHNR and FQNEAQ (reference sequence). CDR3 length equals 15 residues. The V and J ends lost 0 bases and 10 bases respectively, with 13 bases between them. CDR3 bases: TGTGCCAGCAGCTTAGCCTCTGGCTACGGGTCACCCCTCCACTTT. This translates into CASSLASGYGSPLHF.

The chain recombines TRBV7-8 with TRBJ2-7, with 9 bases matching TRBD2. The CDR3 consists of 15 residues. Germline V gene lookup returns CDR1 SGHVS and CDR2 FQNEAQ. After removal of 1 base from V and 2 bases from J, the junction contained 3 bases not matched to a gene. CDR3 amino acids: CASSLVSSGAYEQYF. CDR3 sequence (DNA): TGTGCCAGCAGCTTAGTATCTAGCGGGGCCTACGAGCAGTACTTC.

The chain combines TRBV11-3 with TRBJ2-5; 9 bases are shared with TRBD1. The J segment lost 2 bases and the V segment lost 5 bases, leaving 6 bases of the junction unmatched. The germline V gene encodes CDR1 SGHNT and CDR2 YENEEA. The CDR3 has 15 amino acids. The CDR3 DNA sequence: TGTGCCAGCAGCATGCGGACAGGGGTACAAGAGACCCAGTACTTC. Amino acid sequence: CASSMRTGVQETQYF. The complete variable domain, with remaining parts taken from reference TRBV11-3 and TRBJ2-5, reads EAGVVQSPRYKIIEKKQPVAFWCNPISGHNTLYWYLQNLGQGPELLIRYENEEAVDDSQLPKDRFSAERLKGVDSTLKIQPAELGDSAVYLCASSMRTGVQETQYFGPGTRLLVL.

The rearrangement uses TRBV7-2 and TRBJ2-3; the D gene is possibly TRBD2 (6 bases). The germline V gene has CDR1 SGHTA and CDR2 FQGNSA. The CDR3 totals 16 residues. The ends were cut back, 2 bases at V and 0 bases at J, with 12 bases in the middle. CDR3 region: CASSLPRTISTDTQYF. CDR3 bases: TGTGCCAGCAGCTTACCGCGGACTATCAGCACAGATACGCAGTATTTT.

CDR3 coding DNA: TGTGCCAGCAGCTTGTTGACAGGCGGCGCCTACGAGCAGTACTTC. Translating gives CASSLLTGGAYEQYF. The chain recombines TRBV5-6 with TRBJ2-7; TRBD1 might be the D (6 bases). Germline loops: CDR1 SGHDT, CDR2 YYEEEE. Trimming shortened V by 1 base and J by 2 bases, and 13 bases separated the two germline ends. CDR3 length: 15 amino acids.

The rearrangement links TRBV6-5 to TRBJ2-3; D not resolved. V lost 8 bases to trimming and J lost 1 base, with 13 bases between them. This CDR3 spans 14 amino acids. Germline assignment: CDR1 MNHEY and CDR2 SVGAGI. The CDR3 protein is CASGRLRRTDTQYF. The CDR3 nucleotides read TGTGCCAGCGGACGACTCCGTCGCACAGATACGCAGTATTTT.

This clone was recorded a few times. The V call is TRBV7-2, the J call TRBJ1-5, with 8 nucleotides matching TRBD1. V trimming: 5 bases; J trimming: 5 bases; junction bases outside the gene matches: 8. Germline V gene sequence: CDR1 SGHTA, CDR2 FQGNSA. The CDR3 runs 15 residues. The CDR3 region is CASSRDRGDYQPQHF. The DNA for the CDR3 is TGTGCCAGCAGCCGCGACAGGGGCGATTATCAGCCCCAGCATTTT.

The genes are TRBV6-1 and TRBJ1-5; D not certain. V lost 4 bases, J lost 3 bases, and 19 bases lay in between. Germline loops: CDR1 MNHNS, CDR2 SASEGT. CDR3 length: 17 residues. DNA for the CDR3: TGTGCCAGCAGTGGCCCAAGGACGGGGTTGTCCAATCAGCCCCAGCATTTT. Its protein product is CASSGPRTGLSNQPQHF.

This clone was observed a single time. The chain has TRBV27 and TRBJ1-6, with D hard to call. Trimming left V 2 bases short and J 4 bases short, with 3 bases between. Germline CDR1 is MNHEY and CDR2 is SMNVEV (reference sequence). The length of the CDR3 is 13 residues. CDR3 sequence: CASSLQYNSPLHF. CDR3 DNA sequence: TGTGCCAGCAGTTTACAATATAATTCACCCCTCCACTTT.

This clone has only one observation. The rearrangement links TRBV5-1 to TRBJ1-4; D call uncertain. V lost 3 bases to trimming and J lost 7 bases, with 10 bases between them. The CDR3 sequence is 13 residues long. From germline, CDR1 is SGHRS and CDR2 YFSETQ. The CDR3 here is CASSSMDGEKLFF. CDR3 coding DNA: TGCGCCAGCAGCTCCATGGACGGTGAAAAACTGTTTTTT.

This chain links TRBV2 with TRBJ1-1, with TRBD1 matching over 10 bases. Germline trimming cut 2 bases from V and 4 bases from J; bases unmatched to any gene: 10. There are 17 residues in the CDR3. Germline CDR1 and CDR2: SNHLY and FYNNEI. The CDR3 nucleotides are TGTGCCAGCAGTGAACCGGGACAGGGGCTTCTGAGCACTGAAGCTTTCTTT. Protein sequence: CASSEPGQGLLSTEAFF.

This chain uses TRBV5-1 with TRBJ1-2; D gene unclear. From germline, CDR1 is SGHRS and CDR2 YFSETQ. The CDR3 covers 13 residues. V shed 5 bases and J shed 4 bases, with 12 bases lying between them. The CDR3 DNA follows: TGCGCCAGCAGAGTCCAAGAACCCTATGGCTACACCTTC. Amino acid sequence: CASRVQEPYGYTF.

The rearrangement links TRBV6-5 to TRBJ2-7, with D perhaps matching TRBD2 (5 bases). Trimming removed 6 bases from V and 3 bases from J, with 12 bases in between. The germline V gene has CDR1 MNHEY and CDR2 SVGAGI. This CDR3 spans 13 amino acids. CDR3 sequence: CASRTGLGYEQYF. CDR3 bases: TGTGCCAGCAGGACGGGATTGGGCTACGAGCAGTACTTC.

This chain joins TRBV15 and TRBJ1-6; no clear D. V lost 8 bases and J lost 4, with 30 bases in between. The CDR3 has 20 residues. Germline lookup yields CDR1 LNHNV and CDR2 YYDKDF (reference sequence). The CDR3 DNA is TGTGCCACCCTAGGTCGGCAGGAGGATATTCCCGGCAGTTATAATTCACCCCTCCACTTT. Its translation is CATLGRQEDIPGSYNSPLHF.

The rearrangement uses TRBV28 and TRBJ1-2; D not resolved. V was trimmed by 7 bases and J by 2 bases, leaving 11 bases between them. The CDR3 covers 13 residues. Per germline, CDR1 MDHEN and CDR2 SYDVKM. The CDR3 coding sequence is TGTGCCAGCAAAGGAGGGCTCAACTATGGCTACACCTTC. This codes for CASKGGLNYGYTF.

V gene TRBV30 combines with J gene TRBJ2-7; 7 bases fit TRBD1. The germline CDR1 and CDR2 sequences are GTSNPN and SVGIG (reference sequence). The V gene end was trimmed by 2 bases and the J gene end by 7 bases; junction bases not matched to a gene: 5. This CDR3 spans 12 amino acids. The CDR3 protein is CAWSIQGEEQYF. In DNA form, the CDR3 reads TGTGCCTGGAGTATCCAGGGGGAAGAGCAGTACTTC.

The chain links TRBV3-1 (or the pseudogene TRBV3-2) to TRBJ2-2; 10 bases line up with TRBD2. Germline V gene lookup returns CDR1 LGHDT and CDR2 YNNKEL (reference sequence). This CDR3 region has 18 residues. V shed 0 bases and J 6 bases; nucleotides not matched to a gene: 10. The CDR3 DNA follows: TGTGCCAGCAGCCAAGAGTTAGCGGGGGGCCCGGGTTCCGGGGAGCTGTTTTTT. It yields the protein CASSQELAGGPGSGELFF.

The chain uses TRBV5-1 and TRBJ2-3; 13 nucleotides align to TRBD2. The CDR3 consists of 17 residues. Germline V CDR1 and CDR2: SGHRS, YFSETQ. V lost 3 bases to trimming and J lost 1 base; unmatched junction nucleotides: 5. Here the CDR3 reads CASSSGLAGARTDTQYF. The CDR3, as DNA: TGCGCCAGCAGCTCAGGACTAGCGGGGGCCCGCACAGATACGCAGTATTTT.

The chain links TRBV4-3 to TRBJ2-1, with 14 bases identical to TRBD2. Germline assignment: CDR1 LGHNA and CDR2 YSLEER. CDR3 length: 18 residues. Trimming took 0 bases from V and 3 from J; bases not matched to a gene: 4. DNA for the CDR3: TGCGCCAGCAGCCAAGACGCCGGGACTAGCGGGAGCTACAATGAGCAGTTCTTC. This gives the protein CASSQDAGTSGSYNEQFF.

The chain recombines TRBV2 with TRBJ2-2, with D hard to call. V was trimmed by 4 bases and J by 0 bases, leaving 9 bases between them. From germline, CDR1 is SNHLY and CDR2 FYNNEI. This CDR3 comprises 15 residues. CDR3 nucleotide sequence: TGTGCCAGCAGTGGACTTCGAGCGAACACCGGGGAGCTGTTTTTT. This sequence encodes CASSGLRANTGELFF.